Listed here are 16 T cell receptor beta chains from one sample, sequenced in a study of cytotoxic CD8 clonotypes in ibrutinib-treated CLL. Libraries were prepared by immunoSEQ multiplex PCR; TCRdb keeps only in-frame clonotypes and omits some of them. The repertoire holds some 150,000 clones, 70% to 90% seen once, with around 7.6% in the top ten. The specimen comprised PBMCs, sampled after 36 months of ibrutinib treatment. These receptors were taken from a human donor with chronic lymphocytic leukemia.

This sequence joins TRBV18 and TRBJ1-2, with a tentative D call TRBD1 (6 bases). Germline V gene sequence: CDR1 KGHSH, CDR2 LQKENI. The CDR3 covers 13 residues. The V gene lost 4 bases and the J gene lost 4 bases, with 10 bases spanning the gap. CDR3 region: CASSRDRSYGYTF. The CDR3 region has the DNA TGTGCCAGCTCACGCGACAGGAGCTATGGCTACACCTTC.

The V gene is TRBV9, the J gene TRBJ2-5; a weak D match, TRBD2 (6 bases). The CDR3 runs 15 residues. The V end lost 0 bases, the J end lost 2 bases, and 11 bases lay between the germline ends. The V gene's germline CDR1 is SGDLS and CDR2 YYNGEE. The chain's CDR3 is CASSVVPGLQETQYF. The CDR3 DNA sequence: TGTGCCAGCAGCGTAGTCCCTGGACTACAAGAGACCCAGTACTTC.

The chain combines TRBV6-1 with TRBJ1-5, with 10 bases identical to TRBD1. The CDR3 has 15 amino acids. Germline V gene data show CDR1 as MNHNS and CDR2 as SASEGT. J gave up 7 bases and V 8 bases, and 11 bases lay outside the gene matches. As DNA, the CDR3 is TGTGCCAGCTTGGGACAGGGGAGGCTAACGCAGCCCCAGCATTTT. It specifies CASLGQGRLTQPQHF.

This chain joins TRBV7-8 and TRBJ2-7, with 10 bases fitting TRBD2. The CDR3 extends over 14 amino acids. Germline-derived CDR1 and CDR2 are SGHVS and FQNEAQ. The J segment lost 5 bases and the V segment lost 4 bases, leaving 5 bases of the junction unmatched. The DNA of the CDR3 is TGTGCCAGCAGCTCCTCCAGCGGGGGGGACGAGCAGTACTTC. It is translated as CASSSSSGGDEQYF.

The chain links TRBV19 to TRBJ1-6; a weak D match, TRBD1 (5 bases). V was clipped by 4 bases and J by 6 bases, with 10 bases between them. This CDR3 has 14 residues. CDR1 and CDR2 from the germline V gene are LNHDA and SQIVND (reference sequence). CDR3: CASSNIDSNSPLHF. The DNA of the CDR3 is TGTGCCAGTAGTAATATCGACAGTAATTCACCCCTCCACTTT.

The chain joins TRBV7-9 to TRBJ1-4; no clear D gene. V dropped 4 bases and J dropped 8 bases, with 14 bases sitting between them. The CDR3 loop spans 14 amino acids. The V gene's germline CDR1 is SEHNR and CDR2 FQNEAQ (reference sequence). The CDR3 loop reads CASSSEINREKLFF. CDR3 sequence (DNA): TGTGCCAGCAGCTCCGAAATAAATCGGGAAAAACTGTTTTTT.

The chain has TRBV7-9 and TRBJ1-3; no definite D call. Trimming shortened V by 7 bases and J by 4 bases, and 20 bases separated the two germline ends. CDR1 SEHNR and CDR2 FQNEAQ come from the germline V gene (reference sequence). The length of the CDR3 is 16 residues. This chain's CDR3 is CASTSSLGLWGNTIYF. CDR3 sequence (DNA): TGTGCCAGCACCTCTTCTCTAGGACTCTGGGGAAACACCATATATTTT.

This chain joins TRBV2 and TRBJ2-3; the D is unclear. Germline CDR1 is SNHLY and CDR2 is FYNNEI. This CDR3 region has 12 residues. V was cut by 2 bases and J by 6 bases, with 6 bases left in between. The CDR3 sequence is CASSETVDTQYF. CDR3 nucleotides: TGTGCCAGCAGTGAAACGGTGGATACGCAGTATTTT.

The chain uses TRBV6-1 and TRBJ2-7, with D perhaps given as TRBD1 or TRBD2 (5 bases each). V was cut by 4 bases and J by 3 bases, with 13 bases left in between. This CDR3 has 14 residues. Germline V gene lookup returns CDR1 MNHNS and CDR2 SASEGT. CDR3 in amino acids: CASSVRDAYYEQYF. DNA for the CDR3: TGTGCCAGCAGTGTCCGGGACGCTTACTACGAGCAGTACTTC.

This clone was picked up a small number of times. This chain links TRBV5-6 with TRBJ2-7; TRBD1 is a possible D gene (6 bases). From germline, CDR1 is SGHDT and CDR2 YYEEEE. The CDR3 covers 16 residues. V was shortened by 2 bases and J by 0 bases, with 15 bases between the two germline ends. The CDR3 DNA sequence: TGTGCCAGCAGCTTACAGGGTCCCTACACCTCCTACGAGCAGTACTTC. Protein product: CASSLQGPYTSYEQYF.

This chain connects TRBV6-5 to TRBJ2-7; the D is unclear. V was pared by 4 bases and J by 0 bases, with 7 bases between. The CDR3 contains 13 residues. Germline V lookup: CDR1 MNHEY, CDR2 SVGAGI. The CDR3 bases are TGTGCCAGCAGTTCCACCCTCTCCTACGAGCAGTACTTC. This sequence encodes CASSSTLSYEQYF.

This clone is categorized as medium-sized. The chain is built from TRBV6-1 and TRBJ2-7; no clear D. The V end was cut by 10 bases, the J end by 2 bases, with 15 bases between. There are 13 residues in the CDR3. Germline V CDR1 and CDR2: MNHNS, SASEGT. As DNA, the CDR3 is TGTGCCATCACCGACGGAACGACCTACGAGCAGTACTTC. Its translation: CAITDGTTYEQYF.

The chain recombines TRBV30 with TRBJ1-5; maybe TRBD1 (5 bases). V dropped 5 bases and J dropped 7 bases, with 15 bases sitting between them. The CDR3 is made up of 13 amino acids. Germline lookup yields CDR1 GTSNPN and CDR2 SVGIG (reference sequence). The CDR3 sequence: CAWARAGRQPQHF. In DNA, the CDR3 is TGTGCCTGGGCACGGGCAGGGAGACAGCCCCAGCATTTT. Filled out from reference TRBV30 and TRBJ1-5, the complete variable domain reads SQTIHQWPATLVQPVGSPLSLECTVEGTSNPNLYWYRQAAGRGLQLLFYSVGIGQISSEVPQNLSASRPQDRQFILSSKKLLLSDSGFYLCAWARAGRQPQHFGDGTRLSIL.

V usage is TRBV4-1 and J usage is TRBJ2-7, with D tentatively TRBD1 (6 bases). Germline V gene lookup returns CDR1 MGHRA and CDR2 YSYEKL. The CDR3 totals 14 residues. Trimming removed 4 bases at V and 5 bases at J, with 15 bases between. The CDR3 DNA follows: TGCGCCAGCAGCCCAGCCCGACAGGAAAACGAGCAGTACTTC. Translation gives CASSPARQENEQYF.

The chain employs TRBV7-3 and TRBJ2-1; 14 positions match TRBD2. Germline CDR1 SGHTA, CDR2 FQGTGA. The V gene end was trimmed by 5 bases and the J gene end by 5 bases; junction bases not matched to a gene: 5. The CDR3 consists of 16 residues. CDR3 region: CASSPRLAGGDNEQFF. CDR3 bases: TGTGCCAGCAGCCCCAGACTAGCGGGAGGGGACAATGAGCAGTTCTTC. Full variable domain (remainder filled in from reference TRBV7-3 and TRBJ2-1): GAGVSQTPSNKVTEKGKYVELRCDPISGHTALYWYRQSLGQGPEFLIYFQGTGAADDSGLPNDRFFAVRPEGSVSTLKIQRTERGDSAVYLCASSPRLAGGDNEQFFGPGTRLTVL.

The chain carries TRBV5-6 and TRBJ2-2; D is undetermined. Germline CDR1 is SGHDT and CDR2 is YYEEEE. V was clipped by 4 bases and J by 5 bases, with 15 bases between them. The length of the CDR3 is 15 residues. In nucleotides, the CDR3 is TGTGCCAGCAGCCGCCTGGCAGTTCGAACCGGGGAGCTGTTTTTT. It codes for CASSRLAVRTGELFF.